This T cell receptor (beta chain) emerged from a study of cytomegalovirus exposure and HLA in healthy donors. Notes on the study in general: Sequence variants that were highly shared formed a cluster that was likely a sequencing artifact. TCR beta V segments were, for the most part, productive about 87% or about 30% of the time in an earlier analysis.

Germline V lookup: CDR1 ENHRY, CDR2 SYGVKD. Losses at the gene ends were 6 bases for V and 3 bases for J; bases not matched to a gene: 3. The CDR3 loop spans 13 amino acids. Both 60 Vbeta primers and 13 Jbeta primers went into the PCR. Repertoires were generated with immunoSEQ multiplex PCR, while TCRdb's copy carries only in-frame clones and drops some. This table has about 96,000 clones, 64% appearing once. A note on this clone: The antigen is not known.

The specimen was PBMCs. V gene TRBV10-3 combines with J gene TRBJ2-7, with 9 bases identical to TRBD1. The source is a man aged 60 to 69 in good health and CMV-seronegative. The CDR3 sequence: CAIRAGQGYEQYF. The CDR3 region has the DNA TGTGCCATCAGGGCGGGACAGGGCTACGAGCAGTACTTC.